The present T cell receptor (beta chain) was sequenced within a study of Graves' ophthalmopathy and Graves' hyperthyroidism. Per germline, CDR1 ENHRY and CDR2 SYGVKD. Trimming took 7 bases from V and 5 from J; bases not matched to a gene: 8. The CDR3 runs 13 residues. In regard to this clonotype: Its specificity is not known.

Overall study results and limits: The model's ophthalmopathy progression predictions had approximately 65% sensitivity and 72% to 75% specificity. Among expanded thyroid clonotypes above 0.001 frequency, most also occurred in blood.

In donors with ophthalmopathy, activity was moderate-to-severe, with CAS ≥3, NOSPECS ≥4 and duration under 3 months. RNA served as the template for amplifying TCR beta CDR3 regions. After a first-round RT-PCR with HTBI primers, a second-round multiplex PCR was run. TCRdb fed the multiplex PCR reads into MiXCR, producing one record per CDR3 protein. The data show roughly 300,000 distinct CDR3 sequences, about a sixth seen once. What was sequenced was peripheral blood. The gene calls are TRBV10-3 and TRBJ2-7; TRBD1 aligns across 7 bases. This receptor was taken from an adult man with Graves' ophthalmopathy. CDR3 protein: CAITGGVRDEQYF. CDR3 coding DNA: TGTGCCATCACAGGGGGAGTTCGGGACGAGCAGTACTTC.